This T cell receptor (beta chain) was documented in a study of T cell changes during pregnancy in multiple sclerosis. The data were produced by immunoSEQ multiplex PCR, yet TCRdb's version contains in-frame clones alone and is incomplete. This table holds tens of thousands of clones, about 92% found once. Germline-derived CDR1 and CDR2 are SQVTM and ANQGSEA. The V gene lost 1 base and the J gene lost 8 bases, with 8 bases spanning the gap. The CDR3 sequence is 11 residues long. The sequencing used CD8+ T cells from peripheral blood mononuclear cells, collected before pregnancy. The TCR originated in a female donor with multiple sclerosis, enrolled in a pregnancy study. This chain connects TRBV29-1 to TRBJ1-1; a weak D match, TRBD1 (6 bases). The CDR3 loop is CSVEGQGEAFF. CDR3 DNA: TGCAGCGTTGAAGGTCAGGGGGAAGCTTTCTTT.